These 28 T cell receptor beta chains share one sample of origin, sequenced in a study of blood T cell repertoires in COVID-19. Generated by immunoSEQ multiplex PCR, the TCRdb table keeps only in-frame clones and is missing some. The sample consists of approximately 140,000 clones, 70% to 85% of them appearing once. Specimen: peripheral blood. The receptors here all came from a man in his 60s with acute or convalescent COVID-19.

The rearrangement links TRBV18 to TRBJ2-7, with 8 bases identical to TRBD2. Looked up from germline, CDR1 is KGHSH and CDR2 is LQKENI. The trim removed 3 bases at V and 2 bases at J, leaving 3 bases unmatched. The CDR3 has 14 amino acids. CDR3 bases: TGTGCCAGCTCACCGGATAGCGGGACCTACGAGCAGTACTTC. It codes for CASSPDSGTYEQYF.

About this clone itself: The same CDR3 is also encoded by other DNA sequences in this sample. The chain carries TRBV28 and TRBJ1-3, with TRBD1 as a possible D gene (6 bases). V was pared by 1 base and J by 2 bases, with 6 bases between. The CDR3 is made up of 14 amino acids. Germline values: CDR1 MDHEN, CDR2 SYDVKM. The CDR3: CASSLSGAGNTIYF. DNA for the CDR3: TGTGCCAGCAGTTTATCAGGGGCTGGAAACACCATATATTTT.

The J gene is TRBJ1-2, the V gene TRBV5-4, with D possibly being TRBD1 (5 bases). The V end was cut by 4 bases, the J end by 5 bases, with 18 bases between. This CDR3 comprises 15 residues. From germline, CDR1 is SGHNT and CDR2 YYREEE (reference sequence). The CDR3 nucleotides are TGTGCCAGCAGCCCCCGACAGACCCCTGTTTATGGCTACACCTTC. Its protein product is CASSPRQTPVYGYTF.

V and J are TRBV7-2 and TRBJ1-5; D unclear. This CDR3 spans 13 amino acids. Germline V gene sequence: CDR1 SGHTA, CDR2 FQGNSA. V lost 3 bases, J lost 4 bases, and 7 bases lay in between. The CDR3: CASSFSPNQPQHF. CDR3 coding DNA: TGTGCCAGCAGCTTCTCCCCTAATCAGCCCCAGCATTTT. Based on the CDR3 plus reference TRBV7-2 and TRBJ1-5, the full variable domain is GAGVSQSPSNKVTEKGKDVELRCDPISGHTALYWYRQSLGQGLEFLIYFQGNSAPDKSGLPSDRFSAERTGGSVSTLTIQRTQQEDSAVYLCASSFSPNQPQHFGDGTRLSIL.

The chain links TRBV19 to TRBJ1-1; a weak D match, TRBD1 (5 bases). This CDR3 region has 13 residues. V was shortened by 2 bases and J by 1 base, with 5 bases between the two germline ends. From germline, CDR1 is LNHDA and CDR2 SQIVND (reference sequence). CDR3 residues: CASSIQGNTEAFF. CDR3 nucleotides: TGTGCCAGTAGTATACAGGGGAACACTGAAGCTTTCTTT.

This clone was counted a single time. The chain employs TRBV19 and TRBJ2-1; a possible D gene is TRBD2 (6 bases). The CDR3 spans 14 residues. Germline CDR1 is LNHDA and CDR2 is SQIVND (reference sequence). Trimming took off 8 bases at V and 3 bases at J, with 14 bases between the two ends. In DNA form, the CDR3 reads TGTGCCAGTCATCGGGAGAGGGGCTACAATGAGCAGTTCTTC. It specifies CASHRERGYNEQFF.

The chain links TRBV11-2 to TRBJ1-1; D might be TRBD1 (5 bases). Germline V gene lookup returns CDR1 SGHAT and CDR2 FQNNGV. V was cut by 3 bases and J by 6 bases, with 11 bases left in between. CDR3 length equals 13 residues. CDR3 sequence reads: CASSFSGFAEAFF. The DNA of the CDR3 is TGTGCCAGCAGCTTTTCAGGGTTCGCTGAAGCTTTCTTT.

This clone was detected only a few times. The chain employs TRBV2 and TRBJ1-1; TRBD1 agrees at 7 bases. The CDR3 runs 13 residues. V dropped 3 bases and J dropped 3; count of bases not matched to a gene: 1. In germline, CDR1 is SNHLY, CDR2 FYNNEI. This CDR3 is CASSDRGDTEAFF. CDR3 DNA: TGTGCCAGCAGTGACAGGGGGGACACTGAAGCTTTCTTT. Full variable domain (remainder filled in from reference TRBV2 and TRBJ1-1): EPEVTQTPSHQVTQMGQEVILRCVPISNHLYFYWYRQILGQKVEFLVSFYNNEISEKSEIFDDQFSVERPDGSNFTLKIRSTKLEDSAMYFCASSDRGDTEAFFGQGTRLTVV.

A single count supports this clone. V usage is TRBV25-1 and J usage is TRBJ2-7; 8 bases are shared with TRBD2. V dropped 8 bases and J dropped 3; count of bases not matched to a gene: 9. The CDR3 length is 14 residues. The germline CDR1 and CDR2 sequences are MGHDK and SYGVNS. In nucleotides, the CDR3 is TGTGCCAGCCGGTTAAGCAGCGGGAGCTACGAGCAGTACTTC. This codes for CASRLSSGSYEQYF.

This clone was observed a single time. This sequence joins TRBV7-9 and TRBJ1-2, with a tentative D call TRBD1 (5 bases). Trimming removed 3 bases at V and 3 bases at J, with 11 bases between. This CDR3 has 14 residues. Germline CDR1 SEHNR, CDR2 FQNEAQ (reference sequence). This CDR3 is CASSFGGVDYGYTF. The DNA of the CDR3 is TGTGCCAGCAGCTTCGGAGGGGTAGACTATGGCTACACCTTC.

The chain carries TRBV27 and TRBJ2-1; D possibly corresponds to TRBD2 (5 bases). The length of the CDR3 is 13 residues. V lost 7 bases and J lost 4, with 11 bases in between. Germline V CDR1 and CDR2: MNHEY, SMNVEV (reference sequence). The CDR3 protein is CASKRTGYNEQFF. The DNA of the CDR3 is TGTGCCAGCAAAAGAACGGGGTACAATGAGCAGTTCTTC.

The rearrangement links TRBV6-1 to TRBJ2-5; TRBD2 matches 15 bases. The CDR3 extends over 16 amino acids. Unmatched junction bases numbered 3, after V lost 2 bases and J lost 5 bases. Germline V CDR1 and CDR2: MNHNS, SASEGT. The CDR3, as DNA: TGTGCCAGCAGTGAAAGAGGGACTAGCGGGAGGGAGACCCAGTACTTC. This translates into CASSERGTSGRETQYF.

This clone was recorded many times. The rearrangement links TRBV6-1 to TRBJ2-1; tentatively, D is TRBD1 (5 bases). The CDR3 has 13 residues. Per the germline V gene, CDR1 is MNHNS and CDR2 is SASEGT. The germline V and J ends were trimmed by 3 bases and 6 bases, with 9 bases remaining between them. The CDR3 loop is CASSDGASNEQFF. The DNA for the CDR3 is TGTGCCAGCAGTGATGGGGCAAGCAATGAGCAGTTCTTC.

The chain is built from TRBV5-1 and TRBJ1-4; D is unresolved. The germline CDR1 and CDR2 sequences are SGHRS and YFSETQ. Trimming removed 0 bases at V and 7 bases at J, with 16 bases between. This CDR3 region has 16 residues. This CDR3 reads CASSLEYPGGAEKLFF. The CDR3 DNA sequence: TGCGCCAGCAGCTTGGAATACCCCGGAGGAGCTGAAAAACTGTTTTTT.

The chain combines TRBV15 with TRBJ2-7, with D perhaps matching TRBD2 (6 bases). Trimming removed 3 bases at V and 3 bases at J, with 12 bases between. This CDR3 has 14 residues. The germline V gene has CDR1 LNHNV and CDR2 YYDKDF (reference sequence). CDR3 sequence: CATSRATRNYEQYF. The CDR3 DNA is TGTGCCACCAGCAGGGCGACTAGGAACTACGAGCAGTACTTC.

The chain joins TRBV19 to TRBJ2-3; weak D call: TRBD2 (5 bases). The germline V and J ends were trimmed by 6 bases and 4 bases, with 11 bases remaining between them. Per the germline V gene, CDR1 is LNHDA and CDR2 is SQIVND (reference sequence). This CDR3 is 13 amino acids long. DNA for the CDR3: TGTGCCAGTAGAAGTCTGGGAGCAGATACGCAGTATTTT. It codes for CASRSLGADTQYF.

V usage is TRBV7-2 and J usage is TRBJ1-2; possible D gene TRBD1, 6 bases. The ends were cut back, 0 bases at V and 0 bases at J, with 8 bases in the middle. Germline CDR1 SGHTA, CDR2 FQGNSA. The CDR3 extends over 15 amino acids. The CDR3 protein is CASSLAGTPNYGYTF. The CDR3 region has the DNA TGTGCCAGCAGCTTAGCGGGGACACCTAACTATGGCTACACCTTC.

By share, this clone ranks as medium-sized (0.01 to 0.1%). The V and J genes are TRBV30 and TRBJ1-5; perhaps TRBD1 as D (5 bases). The CDR3 runs 14 residues. Germline V gene lookup returns CDR1 GTSNPN and CDR2 SVGIG (reference sequence). V shed 0 bases and J shed 7 bases, with 13 bases lying between them. CDR3 sequence: CAWSVRGMGQPQHF. The CDR3 DNA follows: TGTGCCTGGAGTGTAAGGGGTATGGGACAGCCCCAGCATTTT.

This clone appeared once. The rearrangement links TRBV28 to TRBJ2-1, with 9 bases aligning to TRBD1. Trimming cost V 1 base and J 6 bases; bases outside gene matches: 4. The CDR3 runs to 15 residues. Germline V lookup: CDR1 MDHEN, CDR2 SYDVKM. The CDR3 is CASSLLGTGRNEQFF. The CDR3 DNA reads as TGTGCCAGCAGTTTATTAGGGACAGGGCGCAATGAGCAGTTCTTC.

In this sample, this clone turned up once. As DNA, the CDR3 is TGTGCCAGCAGTTTAGAGGGTGTTCAGCCCCAGCATTTT. Translating it yields CASSLEGVQPQHF. This chain joins TRBV27 and TRBJ1-5; D unclear. The CDR3 consists of 13 residues. Trimming removed 2 bases at V and 6 bases at J, with 8 bases between. Germline assignment: CDR1 MNHEY and CDR2 SMNVEV (reference sequence).

This chain connects TRBV7-2 to TRBJ2-5, with 10 nucleotides matching TRBD1. J gave up 5 bases and V 3 bases, and 3 bases lay outside the gene matches. The CDR3 consists of 14 residues. Germline CDR1 reads SGHTA; CDR2 reads FQGNSA. In nucleotides, the CDR3 is TGTGCCAGCAGCTTCGGACAGGGGGGGGAGACCCAGTACTTC. This sequence encodes CASSFGQGGETQYF.

The chain has TRBV19 and TRBJ1-3; 8 bases are a match to TRBD1. The length of the CDR3 is 14 residues. V gave up 7 bases and J gave up 2 bases; unmatched junction bases: 4. The germline V gene has CDR1 LNHDA and CDR2 SQIVND (reference sequence). CDR3 sequence (DNA): TGTGCCAGTAACCGGGACAGGACTGGAAACACCATATATTTT. The encoded protein is CASNRDRTGNTIYF.

The chain carries TRBV7-2 and TRBJ1-2, with 9 bases that match TRBD1. Germline assignment: CDR1 SGHTA and CDR2 FQGNSA. The CDR3 runs to 14 residues. Losses at the gene ends were 5 bases for V and 8 bases for J; bases not matched to a gene: 9. CDR3 in amino acids: CASSVGQGGKGYTF. In nucleotides, the CDR3 is TGTGCCAGCAGCGTGGGACAGGGTGGGAAGGGCTACACCTTC.

On this clone: One junction end disagrees with the germline gene, perhaps due to a read error. The chain links TRBV6-2 or TRBV6-3 to TRBJ2-2; TRBD2 agrees at 7 bases. There are 15 residues in the CDR3. CDR1 is MNHEY, CDR2 SVGEGT, per germline. In DNA form, the CDR3 reads TGTGCCTGCAGCCCCCTAGCGGAAAACACCGGGGAGCTGTTTTTT. Residues: CACSPLAENTGELFF.

This clone was seen a single time. The gene calls are TRBV18 and TRBJ2-6; TRBD2 might be the D (5 bases). CDR1 KGHSH and CDR2 LQKENI come from the germline V gene. The CDR3 covers 15 residues. V was pared by 3 bases and J by 4 bases, with 10 bases between. CDR3 residues: CASSPVREGANVLTF. CDR3 coding DNA: TGTGCCAGCTCACCCGTCCGGGAAGGGGCCAACGTCCTGACTTTC.

The chain uses TRBV19 and TRBJ2-3; the D is unclear. From germline, CDR1 is LNHDA and CDR2 SQIVND (reference sequence). Trimming removed 4 bases from V and 0 bases from J, with 11 bases in between. The CDR3 has 15 residues. CDR3 residues: CASSTVLSSTDTQYF. Written as DNA, the CDR3 is TGTGCCAGTAGTACGGTACTATCTAGCACAGATACGCAGTATTTT.

This CDR3 reads CASRQGANGYTF. In DNA, the CDR3 is TGTGCCAGCAGACAGGGGGCCAATGGCTACACCTTC. The V gene is TRBV7-2, the J gene TRBJ1-2; 9 bases fit TRBD1. J gave up 6 bases and V 6 bases, and 2 bases lay outside the gene matches. CDR3 size: 12 residues. CDR1 and CDR2 from the germline V gene are SGHTA and FQGNSA.

The chain employs TRBV19 and TRBJ2-4; D may be TRBD1 (6 bases). CDR1 is LNHDA, CDR2 SQIVND, per germline (reference sequence). This CDR3 has 16 amino acids. V lost 5 bases and J 0 bases, leaving 14 bases between the germline ends. The chain's CDR3 is CASSPTGRIAKNIQYF. CDR3 sequence (DNA): TGTGCCAGTAGTCCAACAGGGCGAATAGCCAAAAACATTCAGTACTTC.